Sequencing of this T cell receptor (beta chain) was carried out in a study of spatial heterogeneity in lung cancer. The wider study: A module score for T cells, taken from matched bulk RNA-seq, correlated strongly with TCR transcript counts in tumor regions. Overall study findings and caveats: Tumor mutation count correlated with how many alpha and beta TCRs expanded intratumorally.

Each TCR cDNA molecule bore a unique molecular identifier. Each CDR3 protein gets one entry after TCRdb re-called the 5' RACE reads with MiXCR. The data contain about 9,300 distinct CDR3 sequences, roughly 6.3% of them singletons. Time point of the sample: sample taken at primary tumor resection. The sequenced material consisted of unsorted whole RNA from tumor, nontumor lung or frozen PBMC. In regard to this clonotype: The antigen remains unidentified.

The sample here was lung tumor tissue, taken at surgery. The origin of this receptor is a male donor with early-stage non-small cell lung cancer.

CDR3 in amino acids: CASSPPAARTEAFF. The CDR3, as DNA: TGTGCCAGCTCACCCCCCGCGGCCCGCACTGAAGCTTTCTTT. The rearrangement links TRBV18 to TRBJ1-1; no definite D call. This CDR3 is built from 14 residues. The germline V gene encodes CDR1 KGHSH and CDR2 LQKENI. V was shortened by 3 bases and J by 4 bases, with 12 bases between the two germline ends.